This T cell receptor (beta chain) derives from a study of molecular identifiers for immune sequencing clone quantification. Study results and caveats: Underestimation of highly expanded clone sizes could arise where identical TCR molecules share a barcode. The study reportedly detected spiked Jurkat TCR RNA from one cell among about 970,000 naive cells. Clonotypes topping 20 RNA copies carried over 98% of effector molecules but under 1% of naive ones.

CDR1 and CDR2 (germline): LNHDA, SQIVND (reference sequence). V was trimmed by 5 bases and J by 7 bases, leaving 6 bases between them. The CDR3 is 11 residues long. This clonotype was seen a few times. What it recognizes is unknown. Previously described methods and listed TCR primers produced bulk TCR libraries. TCRdb passed the PCR reads through MiXCR, listing each CDR3 protein once. In the table there are tens of thousands of distinct CDR3 sequences, about a third of which are singletons. This chain uses TRBV19 with TRBJ1-5; D is uncertain. The sample taken for sequencing was naive CD8+ T cells from blood, with Jurkat cell RNA spiked in. Specified subset: FACS-sorted CD8+CD4-CCR7+CD45RA+ naive T cells. This TCR was recovered from a human donor in good health. Some libraries in this study had Jurkat cell RNA spiked in. CDR3 in DNA: TGTGCCAGTAGTGGAGGGCAGCCCCAGCATTTT. Its translation: CASSGGQPQHF.